Presented here are 4 T cell receptor beta chains from one specimen sequenced in a study of OX40 agonist ivuxolimab in advanced cancers. Produced via immunoSEQ multiplex PCR; TCRdb's table is partial and in-frame only. This table holds tens of thousands of clones, less than 95% found once. The sequences come from CD4+ or CD8+ T cells sorted from blood, collected in a trial of the OX40 agonist ivuxolimab. These receptors all come from an adult with an advanced solid tumor such as melanoma, head and neck, liver or kidney cancer.

This chain's CDR3 is CASSRSPGYNEQFF. The CDR3 nucleotides read TGTGCCAGCAGTCGTTCCCCAGGATACAATGAGCAGTTCTTC. The V and J genes are TRBV6-6 and TRBJ2-1; D gene uncertain. Germline values: CDR1 MNHNY, CDR2 SVGAGI (reference sequence). Trimming took off 5 bases at V and 4 bases at J, with 12 bases between the two ends. The CDR3 length is 14 residues.

The chain combines TRBV6-5 with TRBJ2-7; 8 bases match TRBD1. Looked up from germline, CDR1 is MNHEY and CDR2 is SVGAGI. The CDR3 covers 15 residues. The V gene end was trimmed by 4 bases and the J gene end by 3 bases; junction bases not matched to a gene: 8. CDR3 nucleotides: TGTGCCAGCAGTTCCGGGACAGGCTCCTTCTACGAGCAGTACGTC. Its translation is CASSSGTGSFYEQYV.

The chain links TRBV28 to TRBJ1-1, with 8 bases aligning to TRBD1. Germline V gene lookup returns CDR1 MDHEN and CDR2 SYDVKM. The length of the CDR3 is 15 residues. Germline trimming cut 4 bases from V and 0 bases from J; bases unmatched to any gene: 4. The CDR3 spells CASSYTGGMNTEAFF. The CDR3 nucleotides read TGTGCCAGCAGTTACACAGGGGGAATGAACACTGAAGCTTTCTTT.

J is TRBJ2-7 and V is TRBV6-1, with TRBD2 matching 7 bases. Trimming removed 8 bases from V and 2 bases from J; junction bases left unmatched: 6. In germline, CDR1 is MNHNS, CDR2 SASEGT. This CDR3 is built from 13 residues. CDR3 amino acids: CASGASGTYEQYF. CDR3 in DNA: TGTGCCAGCGGGGCTAGCGGCACCTACGAGCAGTACTTC.